The text below deals with one T cell receptor beta chain. The sample is drawn from a study of shared T cell receptors in the human thymus. Clones were sequenced by immunoSEQ multiplex PCR, and TCRdb holds only the in-frame ones, with some missing. The data hold some 700,000 clones, with approximately 83% observed a single time. These records were also assigned to another study, of human thymus T cells. Turning to that study: Thymic samples were excised during corrective heart operations. Thymic and blood repertoires seemed to show skewed V and J gene use.

Sequencing was done on a sample of thymocytes. This sequence was found in a girl under two years old with a congenital heart defect.

In nucleotides, the CDR3 is TGTGCCAGTAAATCACCCGGGACAGGGAGGCCAATACTGTTTTTT. This gives the protein CASKSPGTGRPILFF. The chain carries TRBV19 and TRBJ1-4; TRBD1 matches 9 bases. The junction had 16 bases not matched to a gene; V was cut back by 7 bases and J by 13 bases. Per germline, CDR1 LNHDA and CDR2 SQIVND (reference sequence). The CDR3 is made up of 15 amino acids. The complete variable domain, with remaining parts taken from reference TRBV19 and TRBJ1-4, reads DGGITQSPKYLFRKEGQNVTLSCEQNLNHDAMYWYRQDPGQGLRLIYYSQIVNDFQKGDIAEGYSVSREKKESFPLTVTSAQKNPTAFYLCASKSPGTGRPILFFGSGTQLSVL.